This T cell receptor (beta chain) derives from a study of T cell changes during pregnancy in multiple sclerosis. Some clones are missing from TCRdb's copy, which holds only in-frame ones; the method was immunoSEQ multiplex PCR. The sample lists almost 25,000 clones; approximately 90% were seen once. This CDR3 contains 14 residues. Germline CDR1 is SGHDT and CDR2 is YYEEEE. V lost 4 bases and J 0 bases, leaving 8 bases between the germline ends. The receptor was isolated from a female donor in good health, enrolled as a control in a pregnancy study. Specimen: CD4+ T cells from peripheral blood mononuclear cells, collected in the first trimester of pregnancy. V and J are TRBV5-6 and TRBJ1-3; possible D gene TRBD1, 5 bases. CDR3 sequence: CASSRQGSGNTIYF. The CDR3 coding sequence is TGTGCCAGCAGCCGTCAGGGCTCTGGAAACACCATATATTTT.